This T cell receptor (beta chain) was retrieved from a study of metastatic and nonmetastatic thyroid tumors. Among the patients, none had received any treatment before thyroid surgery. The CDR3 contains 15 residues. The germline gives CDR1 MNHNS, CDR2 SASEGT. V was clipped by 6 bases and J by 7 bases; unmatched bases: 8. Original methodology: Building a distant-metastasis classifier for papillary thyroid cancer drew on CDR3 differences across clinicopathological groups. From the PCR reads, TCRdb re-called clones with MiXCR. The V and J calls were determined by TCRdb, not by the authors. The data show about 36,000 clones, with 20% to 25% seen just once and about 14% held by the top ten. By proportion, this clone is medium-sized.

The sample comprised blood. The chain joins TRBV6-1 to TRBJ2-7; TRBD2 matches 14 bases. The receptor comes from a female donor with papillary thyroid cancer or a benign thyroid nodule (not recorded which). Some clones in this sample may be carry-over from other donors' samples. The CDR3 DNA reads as TGTGCCAGCAGCGGGACTAGCGGGAGAATAAAGGAGCAGTACTTC. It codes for CASSGTSGRIKEQYF.